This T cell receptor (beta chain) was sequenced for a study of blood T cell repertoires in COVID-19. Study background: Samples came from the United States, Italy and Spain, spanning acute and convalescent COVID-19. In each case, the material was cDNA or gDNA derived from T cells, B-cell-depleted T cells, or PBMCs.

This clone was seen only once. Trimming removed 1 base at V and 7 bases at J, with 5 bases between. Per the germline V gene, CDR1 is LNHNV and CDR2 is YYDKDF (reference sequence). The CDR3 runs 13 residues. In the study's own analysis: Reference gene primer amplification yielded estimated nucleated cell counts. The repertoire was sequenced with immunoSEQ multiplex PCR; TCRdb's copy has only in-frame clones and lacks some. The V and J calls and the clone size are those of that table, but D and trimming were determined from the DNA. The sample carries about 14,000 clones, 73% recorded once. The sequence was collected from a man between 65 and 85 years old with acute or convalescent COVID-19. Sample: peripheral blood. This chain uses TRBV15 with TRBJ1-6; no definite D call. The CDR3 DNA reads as TGTGCCACCAGCAGAGTACAGAATTCACCCCTCCACTTT. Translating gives CATSRVQNSPLHF.